The 3 T cell receptor beta chains reported below all come from one sample, sequenced in a study of low-dose radiotherapy and immunotherapy resistance in tumors. The time point was: after trial treatment. Specified treatment: LDRT plus nivolumab, ipilimumab, low-dose cyclophosphamide and aspirin (RACIN trial). Both TCRalpha and TCRbeta chains were reverse transcribed with V-gene-specific primers. With a V-primer adapter and a constant-region primer, TCRs were amplified for 20 to 25 PCR cycles. TCRdb called the reads again in MiXCR, with one record for every CDR3 protein. The sample carries about 30,000 distinct CDR3 sequences, 49% recorded once. This material consisted of PBMCs, taken after low-dose radiotherapy plus immunotherapy. These receptor sequences come from a male donor with gallbladder cancer.

CDR3 nucleotide sequence: TGTGCCAGCAGCCCTCAGATTAATGAAAAACTGTTTTTT. Encoded protein: CASSPQINEKLFF. This rearrangement joins TRBV14 to TRBJ1-4; no clear D. Germline V lookup: CDR1 SGHDN, CDR2 FVKESK. V was shortened by 4 bases and J by 4 bases, with 7 bases between the two germline ends. There are 13 residues in the CDR3.

V and J are TRBV2 and TRBJ1-5; TRBD1 agrees at 12 bases. Germline V gene data show CDR1 as SNHLY and CDR2 as FYNNEI. The CDR3 consists of 15 residues. The J segment lost 4 bases and the V segment lost 6 bases, leaving 4 bases of the junction unmatched. CDR3 in DNA: TGTGCCAGCAGCGGGACAGGGGGCGGAAATCAGCCCCAGCATTTT. Protein product: CASSGTGGGNQPQHF.

The chain couples TRBV5-4 to TRBJ1-3; D not certain. This CDR3 region has 15 residues. The germline gives CDR1 SGHNT, CDR2 YYREEE (reference sequence). Trimming took off 0 bases at V and 0 bases at J, with 7 bases between the two ends. The CDR3 sequence is CASSLEAYSGNTIYF. CDR3 DNA: TGTGCCAGCAGCTTGGAGGCCTACTCTGGAAACACCATATATTTT.